This T cell receptor beta chain was recovered during a study of Graves' ophthalmopathy and Graves' hyperthyroidism. Overall study results and limits: Blood also harbored most expanded thyroid clonotypes above 0.001 frequency.

The diagnosis combined clinical symptoms, thyroxine, TRAb, thyroid ultrasound and orbital computed tomography scans. What supplied the PBMCs was roughly 10 ml of fresh peripheral blood. This clonotype appeared many times. Its antigen is still unknown. The CDR3 length is 13 residues. Germline V CDR1 and CDR2: SNHLY, FYNNEI. Trimming cost V 2 bases and J 3 bases, with 7 bases left between them. From RNA, the CDR3 regions of TCR beta chains were amplified and sequenced. After a first-round RT-PCR with HTBI primers, a second-round multiplex PCR was run. TCRdb used MiXCR to reprocess the multiplex PCR reads, holding one entry per CDR3 protein. The sample holds some 380,000 distinct CDR3 sequences, 15% to 19% seen once.

The specimen was peripheral blood. The sequence came from a woman under 30 with stable Graves' hyperthyroidism. The gene calls are TRBV2 and TRBJ1-1; D unresolved. The CDR3 reads CASSENQDTEAFF. CDR3 DNA sequence: TGTGCCAGCAGTGAAAATCAGGACACTGAAGCTTTCTTT.